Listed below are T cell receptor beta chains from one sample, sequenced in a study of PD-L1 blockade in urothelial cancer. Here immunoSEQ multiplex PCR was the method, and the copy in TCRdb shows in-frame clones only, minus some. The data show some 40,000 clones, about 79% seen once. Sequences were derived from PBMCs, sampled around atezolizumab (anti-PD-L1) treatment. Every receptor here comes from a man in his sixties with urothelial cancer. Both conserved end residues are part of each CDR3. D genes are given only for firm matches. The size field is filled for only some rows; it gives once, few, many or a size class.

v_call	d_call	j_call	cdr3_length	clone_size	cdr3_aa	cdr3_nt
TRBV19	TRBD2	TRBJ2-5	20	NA	CASSYTHPLGAVGGEETQYF	TGTGCCAGTAGTTATACCCACCCGTTGGGGGCCGTCGGGGGGGAAGAGACCCAGTACTTC
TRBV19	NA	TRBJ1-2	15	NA	CASRPEDGRNYGYTF	TGTGCCAGTAGGCCGGAGGACGGTCGAAACTATGGCTACACCTTC
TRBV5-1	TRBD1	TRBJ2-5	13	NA	CASSRDRVETQYF	TGCGCCAGCAGTCGTGACAGGGTAGAGACCCAGTACTTC
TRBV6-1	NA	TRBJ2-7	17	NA	CASSERKWETGWYEQYF	TGTGCCAGCAGTGAAAGAAAGTGGGAAACAGGGTGGTACGAGCAGTACTTC
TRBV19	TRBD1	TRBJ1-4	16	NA	CASRLRDRATNEKLFF	TGTGCCAGTAGGCTCCGGGACAGGGCAACTAATGAAAAACTGTTTTTT
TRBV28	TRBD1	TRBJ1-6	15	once	CASSFRDRAGSPLHF	TGTGCCAGCAGTTTTAGGGACAGGGCTGGATCACCCCTCCACTTT
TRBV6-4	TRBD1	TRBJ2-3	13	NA	CASSDTGGDTQYF	TGTGCCAGCAGTGATACAGGGGGAGATACGCAGTATTTT
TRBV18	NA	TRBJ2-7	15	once	CASSPSGATPHEQYF	TGTGCCAGCTCACCGTCAGGGGCAACGCCCCACGAGCAGTACTTC
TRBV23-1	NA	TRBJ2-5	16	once	CASSQSFRRDSETQYF	TGCGCCAGCAGTCAATCTTTCCGCAGGGACTCGGAGACCCAGTACTTC
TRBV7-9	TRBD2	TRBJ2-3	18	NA	CASSLPLRLAGGSHTQYF	TGTGCCAGCAGCTTACCCCTTCGGCTAGCGGGGGGCTCGCATACGCAGTATTTT
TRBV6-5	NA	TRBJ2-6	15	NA	CASSRGTSGANVLTF	TGTGCCAGCAGCAGGGGAACCTCTGGGGCCAACGTCCTGACTTTC
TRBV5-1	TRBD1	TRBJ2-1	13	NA	CASSRGQYNEQFF	TGCGCCAGCAGCAGGGGGCAGTACAATGAGCAGTTCTTC
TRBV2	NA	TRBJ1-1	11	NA	CARSTSGGAFF	TGTGCCAGAAGCACGTCGGGAGGAGCTTTCTTT
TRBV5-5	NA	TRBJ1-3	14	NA	CASSLTGPENTIYF	TGTGCCAGCAGCTTGACAGGTCCAGAAAACACCATATATTTT
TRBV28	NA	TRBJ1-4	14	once	CASSLTGRNEKLFF	TGTGCCAGCAGTTTAACAGGGCGAAATGAAAAACTGTTTTTT
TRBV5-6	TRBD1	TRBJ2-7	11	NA	CASSVDREQYF	TGTGCCAGCAGCGTGGACAGGGAGCAGTACTTC
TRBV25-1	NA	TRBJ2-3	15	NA	CASSIAIGGGGTQYF	TGTGCCAGCAGTATAGCGATTGGAGGGGGGGGTACGCAGTATTTT
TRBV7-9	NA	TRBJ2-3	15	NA	CASSRAGIRGDTQYF	TGTGCCAGCTCTCGAGCCGGGATTCGGGGAGATACGCAGTATTTT
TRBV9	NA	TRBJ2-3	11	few	CASSPGYTQYF	TGTGCCAGCAGCCCCGGTTATACGCAGTATTTT
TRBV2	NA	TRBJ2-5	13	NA	CASRVDSQETQYF	TGTGCCAGCAGGGTTGACAGCCAAGAGACCCAGTACTTC
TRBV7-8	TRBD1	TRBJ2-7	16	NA	CASSQGEAGGPYEQYF	TGTGCCAGCAGCCAAGGGGAGGCAGGGGGCCCCTACGAGCAGTACTTC
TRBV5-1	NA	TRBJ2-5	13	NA	CASSPGLEETQYF	TGCGCCAGCAGTCCCGGTTTAGAAGAGACCCAGTACTTC
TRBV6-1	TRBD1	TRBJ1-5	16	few	CASSDLAGGAGQPQHF	TGTGCCAGCAGTGATCTCGCAGGGGGCGCGGGTCAGCCCCAGCATTTT
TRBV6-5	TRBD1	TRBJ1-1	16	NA	CASSYYGTGDNTEAFF	TGTGCCAGCAGTTACTACGGGACAGGGGATAACACTGAAGCTTTCTTT
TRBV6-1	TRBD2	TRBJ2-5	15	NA	CASSEAAGGPKTQYF	TGTGCCAGCAGTGAAGCAGCGGGGGGGCCCAAGACCCAGTACTTC
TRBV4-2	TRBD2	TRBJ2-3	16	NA	CASSHPIAGRTDTQYF	TGTGCCAGCAGCCACCCTATAGCGGGACGCACAGATACGCAGTATTTT
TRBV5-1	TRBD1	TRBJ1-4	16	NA	CASSPTWTGSREKLFF	TGCGCCAGCAGCCCCACATGGACAGGGTCGCGGGAAAAACTGTTTTTT
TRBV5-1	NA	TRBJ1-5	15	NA	CASSLGSTGNQPQHF	TGCGCCAGCAGCTTGGGCTCCACAGGCAATCAGCCCCAGCATTTT
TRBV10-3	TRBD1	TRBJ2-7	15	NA	CAIRQGGTGRYEQYF	TGTGCCATCAGACAGGGGGGGACAGGGCGCTACGAGCAGTACTTC
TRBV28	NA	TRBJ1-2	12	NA	CASSFYRVGYTF	TGTGCCAGCAGTTTCTACAGGGTTGGCTACACCTTC
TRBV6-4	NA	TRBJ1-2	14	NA	CASSDWPTGRGYTF	TGTGCCAGCAGTGACTGGCCTACAGGGAGAGGCTACACCTTC
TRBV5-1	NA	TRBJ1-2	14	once	CASSLNPAGDGYTF	TGCGCCAGCAGCTTGAACCCGGCGGGCGATGGCTACACCTTC
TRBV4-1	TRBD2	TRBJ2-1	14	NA	CASSLSGGNNEQFF	TGCGCCAGCAGCCTCAGCGGGGGAAATAATGAGCAGTTCTTC
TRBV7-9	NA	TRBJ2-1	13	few	CAGGDSNYNEQFF	TGTGCCGGCGGGGACTCCAACTACAATGAGCAGTTCTTC
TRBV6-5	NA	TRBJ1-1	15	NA	CASSYSGGALGEAFF	TGTGCCAGCAGTTACTCCGGAGGGGCTTTAGGTGAAGCTTTCTTT
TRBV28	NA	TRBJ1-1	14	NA	CASSFSGAHTEAFF	TGTGCCAGCAGTTTTTCTGGGGCCCACACTGAAGCTTTCTTT
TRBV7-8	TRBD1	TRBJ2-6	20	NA	CASSFPLRRDRNSGANVLTF	TGTGCCAGCAGCTTCCCCTTGCGCCGGGACAGAAACTCTGGGGCCAACGTCCTGACTTTC
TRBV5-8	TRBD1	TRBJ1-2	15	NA	CASSLGQGARYGYTF	TGTGCCAGCAGCTTGGGACAGGGGGCGCGGTATGGCTACACCTTC
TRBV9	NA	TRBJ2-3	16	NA	CASSASLDWNTDTQYF	TGTGCCAGCAGCGCCTCCTTGGACTGGAACACAGATACGCAGTATTTT
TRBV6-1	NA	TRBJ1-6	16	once	CASSQDTGSYNSPLHF	TGTGCCAGCAGTCAAGATACAGGGTCCTATAATTCACCCCTCCACTTT
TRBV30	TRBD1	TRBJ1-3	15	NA	CAWAADRGYGNTIYF	TGTGCCTGGGCCGCGGACAGGGGATATGGAAACACCATATATTTT